Following are 25 T cell receptor beta chains from one sample sequenced in a study of metastatic and nonmetastatic thyroid tumors. TCRdb re-called the PCR reads through MiXCR. The table has approximately 5,000 clones, around 21% seen once. Thyroid surgery was performed in patients who had received no treatment beforehand. Source material: tumor tissue. The receptor source for this set is a male donor with papillary thyroid cancer or a benign thyroid nodule (not recorded which). Some clones in this sample may be carry-over from other donors' samples.

Concerning this clone itself: An end of the junction does not agree with germline; a read error may underlie this. The chain is built from TRBV19 and TRBJ1-5; TRBD1 is a possible D gene (6 bases). Germline V gene lookup returns CDR1 LNHDA and CDR2 SQIVND (reference sequence). The CDR3 runs to 16 residues. CDR3 region: CASSIGRSRGSQPQNF. CDR3 nucleotide sequence: TGTGCCAGTAGTATAGGGAGGTCCAGGGGTAGTCAGCCCCAGAATTTT.

This clone was detected a few times. The chain links TRBV28 to TRBJ2-7, with TRBD2 matching over 9 bases. Germline V gene sequence: CDR1 MDHEN, CDR2 SYDVKM. V was clipped by 5 bases and J by 3 bases; unmatched bases: 5. CDR3 size: 14 residues. DNA of the CDR3: TGTGCCAGCAGTCTCGCGGGGGGGAACTACGAGCAGTACTTC. Amino acid sequence: CASSLAGGNYEQYF.

This clone is termed large. The chain uses TRBV27 and TRBJ1-2; maybe TRBD1 (5 bases). Per germline, CDR1 MNHEY and CDR2 SMNVEV (reference sequence). V shed 3 bases and J shed 6 bases, with 8 bases lying between them. CDR3 length equals 12 residues. The CDR3 loop reads CASSFGGNGYTF. In nucleotides, the CDR3 is TGTGCCAGCAGTTTTGGGGGAAATGGCTACACCTTC.

Concerning this clone itself: One end of the junction does not line up with germline, which may come from a read error. The J gene is TRBJ1-2, the V gene TRBV30; 7 bases line up with TRBD1. There are 11 residues in the CDR3. Germline CDR1 reads GTSNPN; CDR2 reads SVGIG (reference sequence). DNA of the CDR3: TGTGCCTGGGATACAGGGGTCGACTACGCCTTC. This gives the protein CAWDTGVDYAF. Using reference TRBV30 and TRBJ1-2 for the parts outside the CDR3, the full variable domain is SQTIHQWPATLVQPVGSPLSLECTVEGTSNPNLYWYRQAAGRGLQLLFYSVGIGQISSEVPQNLSASRPQDRQFILSSKKLLLSDSGFYLCAWDTGVDYAFGSGTRLTVV.

This clone was counted between two and nine times. This chain links TRBV6-1 with TRBJ1-5; D is perhaps TRBD1 (5 bases). V lost 6 bases, J lost 5 bases, and 14 bases lay in between. CDR3 size: 14 residues. Germline V gene sequence: CDR1 MNHNS, CDR2 SASEGT. The CDR3 protein is CASRNSGTYQPQHF. CDR3 DNA: TGTGCCAGCAGAAATTCCGGGACCTATCAGCCCCAGCATTTT.

In its sample, this clone was seen a few times. The chain couples TRBV25-1 to TRBJ2-3, with a possible D match to TRBD2 (5 bases). Germline CDR1 MGHDK, CDR2 SYGVNS. This CDR3 spans 13 amino acids. V was shortened by 3 bases and J by 10 bases, with 14 bases between the two germline ends. The CDR3 reads CASSDTYSEAQYF. CDR3 DNA: TGTGCCAGCAGTGATACGTACTCGGAGGCGCAGTATTTT. The complete variable domain, with remaining parts taken from reference TRBV25-1 and TRBJ2-3, reads EADIYQTPRYLVIGTGKKITLECSQTMGHDKMYWYQQDPGMELHLIHYSYGVNSTEKGDLSSESTVSRIRTEHFPLTLESARPSHTSQYLCASSDTYSEAQYFGPGTRLTVL.

This chain joins TRBV6-4 and TRBJ2-7; 9 nucleotides match TRBD2. The CDR3 runs to 15 residues. Trimming removed 5 bases from V and 6 bases from J; junction bases left unmatched: 11. Germline CDR1 reads MRHNA; CDR2 reads SNTAGT. The CDR3 DNA sequence: TGTGCCAGCAGTTCCGTGGCAGCGGGAGGCGGCGAGCAGTACTTC. Translation gives CASSSVAAGGGEQYF.

There are a few counts of this clone. V gene TRBV14 combines with J gene TRBJ1-3; D not resolved. This CDR3 contains 15 residues. Germline V gives CDR1 SGHDN, CDR2 FVKESK. The germline V and J ends were trimmed by 0 bases and 9 bases, with 15 bases remaining between them. Here the CDR3 reads CASSQDSWQDGTIYF. In nucleotides, the CDR3 is TGTGCCAGCAGCCAAGATAGTTGGCAGGACGGCACCATATATTTT.

This clone was counted at least ten times. At one of its ends the junction is not consistent with the germline gene, which may arise from a read error. Other DNA sequences in the sample encode the same CDR3. The V call is TRBV18, the J call TRBJ2-7, with no clear D. The CDR3 has 14 amino acids. The V gene's germline CDR1 is KGHSH and CDR2 LQKENI. Here the CDR3 reads CASSPDTGTYEQYF. In DNA, the CDR3 is TGTGCCAGCTCACCTGACACCGGAACCTACGAGCAGTATTTC. Full variable domain (remainder filled in from reference TRBV18 and TRBJ2-7): NAGVMQNPRHLVRRRGQEARLRCSPMKGHSHVYWYRQLPEEGLKFMVYLQKENIIDESGMPKERFSAEFPKEGPSILRIQQVVRGDSAAYFCASSPDTGTYEQYFGPGTRLTVT.

Ten or more counts support this clone. This chain connects TRBV6-1 to TRBJ1-2, with D unclear. The CDR3 runs 16 residues. The V and J ends lost 6 bases and 2 bases respectively, with 19 bases between them. The germline gives CDR1 MNHNS, CDR2 SASEGT. CDR3 nucleotide sequence: TGTGCCAGCAGCGGACCCTCTCAGGCTAACAACTATGGCTACACCTTC. This gives the protein CASSGPSQANNYGYTF.

This chain joins TRBV28 and TRBJ1-6; D is possibly TRBD1 (5 bases). From germline, CDR1 is MDHEN and CDR2 SYDVKM. The CDR3 length is 15 residues. The V and J ends lost 5 bases and 8 bases respectively, with 16 bases between them. The CDR3 here is CASSPPGRGDSPLHF. The CDR3 bases are TGTGCCAGCAGTCCACCGGGACGGGGGGATTCACCCCTCCACTTT.

This chain links TRBV6-1 with TRBJ1-3; no reliable D call. Germline V lookup: CDR1 MNHNS, CDR2 SASEGT. V lost 1 base to trimming and J lost 0 bases, with 10 bases between them. The CDR3 covers 16 residues. The CDR3 loop is CASSEGQVISGNTIYF. DNA for the CDR3: TGTGCCAGCAGTGAAGGGCAGGTGATCTCTGGAAACACCATATATTTT.

Turning to this clone: A much larger clone lies one base from this, so it may be a read error. The chain is built from TRBV20-1 and TRBJ2-7; the D gene could be TRBD1 or TRBD2 (5 bases each). V shed 7 bases and J shed 8 bases, with 18 bases lying between them. Germline CDR1 DFQATT, CDR2 SNEGSKA (reference sequence). CDR3 length: 12 residues. The chain's CDR3 is CSVYPGTPQQYF. CDR3 DNA: TGCAGTGTTTATCCCGGGACCCCGCAGCAGTACTTC.

There are many counts of this clone. The chain combines TRBV27 with TRBJ2-3; D not certain. Trimming stripped 5 bases from V and 0 bases from J, with 6 bases between. The germline V gene has CDR1 MNHEY and CDR2 SMNVEV (reference sequence). The CDR3 has 13 residues. DNA for the CDR3: TGTGCCAGCAGTCCAGCTAGCACAGATACGCAGTATTTT. This codes for CASSPASTDTQYF.

This clone has more than one count but fewer than ten. V usage is TRBV27 and J usage is TRBJ2-2, with TRBD1 as a possible D gene (6 bases). The germline gives CDR1 MNHEY, CDR2 SMNVEV (reference sequence). The CDR3 extends over 16 amino acids. Trimming removed 6 bases from V and 0 bases from J, with 14 bases in between. CDR3 coding DNA: TGTGCCAGCAGGGTCTTACAGGGAACGAACACCGGGGAGCTGTTTTTT. Translating gives CASRVLQGTNTGELFF.

This clone was picked up a small number of times. This chain joins TRBV24-1 and TRBJ2-1, with a tentative D call TRBD2 (6 bases). CDR1 is KGHDR and CDR2 is SFDVKD in the germline V gene. The CDR3 runs to 14 residues. V was clipped by 6 bases and J by 5 bases, with 13 bases between them. This CDR3 reads CATSRLAFDNEQFF. The CDR3 nucleotides read TGTGCCACCAGTCGGCTAGCGTTCGACAATGAGCAGTTCTTC.

Remarks on this clone: A single base separates this from a much larger clone, so it may be a read error. Other DNA sequences within the sample encode an identical CDR3. The chain recombines TRBV20-1 with TRBJ2-7; D perhaps matches TRBD1 (6 bases). The ends were cut back, 2 bases at V and 5 bases at J, with 10 bases in the middle. Germline CDR1 DFQATT, CDR2 SNEGSKA (reference sequence). This CDR3 is 12 amino acids long. CDR3 nucleotides: TGCAGTGCTAGAAAACAGGGTGACGAGCAGTACTTC. This encodes CSARKQGDEQYF.

Many counts were recorded for this clone. The chain carries TRBV15 and TRBJ2-1; TRBD2 agrees at 12 bases. Trimming at V came to 5 bases and at J to 6 bases, leaving 8 bases not matched to a gene. The CDR3 runs 16 residues. Germline CDR1 is LNHNV and CDR2 is YYDKDF (reference sequence). The CDR3 sequence is CATSGPRLAGANEQFF. The CDR3 DNA reads TGTGCCACCAGCGGCCCAAGACTAGCGGGAGCCAATGAGCAGTTCTTC.

The V call is TRBV27, the J call TRBJ2-1; D gene ambiguous. Germline V gene lookup returns CDR1 MNHEY and CDR2 SMNVEV (reference sequence). The V and J ends lost 2 bases and 0 bases respectively, with 11 bases between them. The CDR3 is made up of 16 amino acids. The CDR3 here is CASSLGGPSSYNEQFF. The CDR3 DNA is TGTGCCAGCAGTTTAGGCGGTCCTAGCTCCTACAATGAGCAGTTCTTC.

CDR3 residues: CASSSDSYGYTF. The CDR3 DNA reads as TGTGCCAGCAGTTCGGACAGTTATGGCTACACCTTC. The chain employs TRBV27 and TRBJ1-2; possibly TRBD1 for D (6 bases). Trimming stripped 4 bases from V and 5 bases from J, with 8 bases between. Germline assignment: CDR1 MNHEY and CDR2 SMNVEV (reference sequence). The CDR3 consists of 12 residues.

J is TRBJ2-1 and V is TRBV15; 8 bases map to TRBD2. Germline loops: CDR1 LNHNV, CDR2 YYDKDF (reference sequence). This CDR3 region has 13 residues. Trimming removed 5 bases from V and 7 bases from J; junction bases left unmatched: 4. CDR3 DNA: TGTGCCACCAGCGGATTAGCGGGAAATGAGCAGTTCTTC. It yields the protein CATSGLAGNEQFF.

As to this clone: This could be a read error, since a much larger clone is one nucleotide away. The sample holds other DNA sequences that translate to the same CDR3. The gene calls are TRBV10-2 and TRBJ2-5, with unresolved D. Trimming removed 6 bases from V and 5 bases from J, with 19 bases in between. This CDR3 region has 15 residues. Looked up from germline, CDR1 is WSHSY and CDR2 is SAAADI. The CDR3 DNA reads TGCGCCAGCAGGGGGTCAGGTGGAGTAGGGGAGACCCAGTACTTC. It is translated as CASRGSGGVGETQYF.

The chain couples TRBV28 to TRBJ2-5; tentatively, D is TRBD1 (6 bases). Germline assignment: CDR1 MDHEN and CDR2 SYDVKM. The CDR3 has 13 residues. V shed 5 bases and J shed 1 base, with 8 bases lying between them. The CDR3 DNA follows: TGTGCCAGCAGTCGACAGGTCCAAGAGACCCAGTACTTC. Protein product: CASSRQVQETQYF.

In its sample, this clone ranks as medium-sized. The chain is built from TRBV3-1 and TRBJ2-3; 7 bases are a match to TRBD1. CDR3 length equals 18 residues. Losses at the gene ends were 1 base for V and 1 base for J; bases not matched to a gene: 11. Per the germline V gene, CDR1 is LGHDT and CDR2 is YNNKEL (reference sequence). This CDR3 reads CASSQVPTGSAGTDTQYF. The CDR3, as DNA: TGTGCCAGCAGCCAAGTCCCGACAGGGAGCGCCGGCACAGATACGCAGTATTTT.

This clone was picked up a small number of times. V usage is TRBV5-1 and J usage is TRBJ2-1; 10 bases map to TRBD1. J lost 7 bases, V lost 3 bases, and 4 bases had no gene match. CDR3 size: 14 residues. The germline CDR1 and CDR2 sequences are SGHRS and YFSETQ. The CDR3 coding sequence is TGCGCCAGCAGCTCTCGGACAGGGGGTAATGAGCAGTTCTTC. Residues: CASSSRTGGNEQFF.